Here is one TCR beta chain with its context. Its antigen is undetermined. Trimming cost V 10 bases and J 0 bases; bases outside gene matches: 7. The CDR3 is made up of 15 amino acids. The germline V gene has CDR1 ENHRY and CDR2 SYGVKD. Clones were read by immunoSEQ multiplex PCR, and TCRdb kept only the in-frame ones, dropping some. The profile shows approximately 350,000 clones, approximately 83% of them singletons. The treatment is: some 20 received Ad26.COV2.S at low or high dose, single or two shots; five or six received placebo; per-sample allocation not given. Day 63 following the first vaccine or placebo injection was when the samples were taken. The data are from a study of Ad26.COV2.S vaccination and SARS-CoV-2 variants. As for the study in general: Participant was drawn from the COV1001 Ad26.COV2.S trial arm. Intramuscular Ad26.COV2.S doses were given once or twice, 56 days apart.

Whole-study results and caveats: Reports say spike-specific CD8+ and CD4+ T cell responses covered substantial breadth after vaccination. Total T cell responses, in the TCR breadth and depth analyses, may have been underestimated.

This clonotype was sampled from a person between 18 and 59 years old who received the Ad26.COV2.S COVID-19 vaccine or a placebo. The chain combines TRBV10-3 with TRBJ2-4; the match to TRBD1 covers 9 bases. The source material was peripheral blood, sampled in a trial of Ad26.COV2.S vaccine versus placebo. CDR3 in amino acids: CARGTGKLAKNIQYF. The DNA for the CDR3 is TGTGCCAGGGGGACAGGGAAATTAGCCAAAAACATTCAGTACTTC.